These 15 T cell receptor beta chains were sequenced from one sample in a study of T cells expressing NK-cell markers. From the 5' RACE reads, TCRdb lists one entry per CDR3 protein and no DNA. The sample includes around 550,000 distinct CDR3 sequences. The sample taken for sequencing was blood T cells: a sorted CD56 or NKG2C T cell subset, CD4+ or CD8+ T cells, or bulk PBMC T cells (not recorded which). These receptors were taken from a man aged 18 to 30 in good health.

V gene TRBV25-1 combines with J gene TRBJ2-7; the TCRdb D gene call, TRBD1, has no DNA to confirm it. CDR1 is MGHDK, CDR2 SYGVNS, per germline. The CDR3 covers 12 residues. The CDR3 sequence: CASGWGGYEQYF.

This sequence joins TRBV27 and TRBJ2-5. Looked up from germline, CDR1 is MNHEY and CDR2 is SMNVEV (reference sequence). The CDR3 consists of 13 residues. This CDR3 reads CASRTTSQETQYF.

The J gene is TRBJ1-1, the V gene TRBV5-1; TCRdb's D call, TRBD1, is unchecked because there is no DNA. The CDR3 sequence is 14 residues long. Germline lookup yields CDR1 SGHRS and CDR2 YFSETQ. The CDR3 loop is CASSFSRDSTEAFF.

CDR3 loop: CASSFSGLDFWEQFF. The V and J genes are TRBV27 and TRBJ2-1; TCRdb's assignment of TRBD2 cannot be checked, as there is no DNA. Germline V gene lookup returns CDR1 MNHEY and CDR2 SMNVEV (reference sequence). This CDR3 has 15 residues.

The V call is TRBV6-2 or TRBV6-3, the J call TRBJ2-1; there is no DNA to check the TCRdb D call of TRBD2. Germline V lookup: CDR1 MNHEY, CDR2 SVGEGT. The CDR3 spans 16 residues. CDR3 sequence: CASSYSRLAAYNEQFF.

This chain uses TRBV27 with TRBJ2-3; TCRdb returns TRBD1, unconfirmable since there is no DNA. This CDR3 has 15 amino acids. In germline, CDR1 is MNHEY, CDR2 SMNVEV (reference sequence). CDR3 residues: CASRNRAGDPDTQYF.

V gene TRBV2 combines with J gene TRBJ2-1. In germline, CDR1 is SNHLY, CDR2 FYNNEI. The CDR3 has 15 residues. This chain's CDR3 is CASTERGRSDNEQFF.

The J gene is TRBJ1-1, the V gene TRBV7-6. This CDR3 is built from 13 residues. The germline V gene encodes CDR1 SGHVS and CDR2 FNYEAQ. This CDR3 is CASSFGKNSEAFF.

The genes are TRBV12-3 or TRBV12-4 and TRBJ2-3; TCRdb indicates TRBD1, and absent DNA this call remains unverified. The CDR3 spans 13 residues. CDR3 protein: CASTLDRADTQYF.

The genes are TRBV24-1 and TRBJ2-1; TCRdb reports TRBD1, a call that lacks DNA to check it against. Germline V gene sequence: CDR1 KGHDR, CDR2 SFDVKD. The CDR3 is 15 residues long. The CDR3 is CATSEITGGTNEQFF.

This chain joins TRBV20-1 and TRBJ2-1; TCRdb picks TRBD2, but there is no DNA to check that call. This CDR3 spans 16 amino acids. Germline CDR1 DFQATT, CDR2 SNEGSKA (reference sequence). Here the CDR3 reads CSARQRGLGRNGEQFF.

The chain has TRBV12-3 or TRBV12-4 and TRBJ1-3; the TRBD1 assignment by TCRdb is unverifiable without DNA. The CDR3 covers 16 residues. The CDR3 loop reads CASSRRQGASRNTIYF.

The V gene is TRBV20-1, the J gene TRBJ2-3; TCRdb reports TRBD1, a call that lacks DNA to check it against. In germline, CDR1 is DFQATT, CDR2 SNEGSKA (reference sequence). There are 15 residues in the CDR3. The CDR3 loop reads CSARSGQDHTDTQYF.

This chain uses TRBV7-2 with TRBJ2-3; TCRdb outputs TRBD2, but without DNA this stays unchecked. This CDR3 is 18 amino acids long. CDR1 and CDR2 from the germline V gene are SGHTA and FQGNSA. CDR3 protein: CASSSAKGREWETDTQYF. The variable domain in full, with the rest retrieved from reference TRBV7-2 and TRBJ2-3, is GAGVSQSPSNKVTEKGKDVELRCDPISGHTALYWYRQSLGQGLEFLIYFQGNSAPDKSGLPSDRFSAERTGGSVSTLTIQRTQQEDSAVYLCASSSAKGREWETDTQYFGPGTRLTVL.

The genes are TRBV6-2 or TRBV6-3 and TRBJ2-7; checking the TCRdb D call of TRBD2 is not possible without DNA. The V gene's germline CDR1 is MNHEY and CDR2 SVGEGT. The CDR3 is 15 residues long. CDR3 amino acids: CASSLDGSRSYEQYF.